These 11 T cell receptor beta chains were sequenced from one sample in a study of blood T cell repertoires in COVID-19. The data were produced by immunoSEQ multiplex PCR, yet TCRdb's version contains in-frame clones alone and is incomplete. The table records some 99,000 clones, more than 70% of them present only once. Material: peripheral blood. These receptors came from a woman aged 60-75 years in a cohort sampled during active or convalescent COVID-19.

J is TRBJ2-1 and V is TRBV3-1 (or the pseudogene TRBV3-2), with 8 positions matching TRBD2. The V segment lost 1 base and the J segment 7 bases; nucleotides outside the gene matches: 3. The V gene's germline CDR1 is LGHDT and CDR2 YNNKEL (reference sequence). The CDR3 length is 14 residues. The CDR3, as DNA: TGTGCCAGCAGCCAAGCGGGAGGGCGGAATGAGCAGTTCTTC. This sequence encodes CASSQAGGRNEQFF.

The CDR3 DNA follows: TGTGCCAGCAGTCGACAGGGTCTCGAGCAGTACTTC. Translation: CASSRQGLEQYF. The chain couples TRBV6-2 or TRBV6-3 to TRBJ2-7; 7 nucleotides match TRBD1. V trimming: 5 bases; J trimming: 6 bases; junction bases outside the gene matches: 4. The V gene's germline CDR1 is MNHEY and CDR2 SVGEGT. The CDR3 consists of 12 residues.

In DNA form, the CDR3 reads TGTGCCAGCAGCCCCTCCAGGGCCGGGGGCTACACCTTC. This encodes CASSPSRAGGYTF. The gene calls are TRBV11-1 and TRBJ1-2; tentative D call: TRBD1 (5 bases). CDR1 SGHAT and CDR2 FQDESV come from the germline V gene (reference sequence). Trimming removed 5 bases at V and 8 bases at J, with 15 bases between. This CDR3 has 13 amino acids.

The CDR3 reads CASSLAGRGNQPQHF. CDR3 DNA sequence: TGTGCCAGCAGCTTAGCGGGGCGCGGCAATCAGCCCCAGCATTTT. J is TRBJ1-5 and V is TRBV7-2; D may be TRBD1 (5 bases). Germline V gene sequence: CDR1 SGHTA, CDR2 FQGNSA. V lost 0 bases and J lost 2, with 8 bases in between. The CDR3 spans 15 residues.

This clone was counted a few times. This chain joins TRBV19 and TRBJ2-3; TRBD1 is a possible D gene (5 bases). The CDR3 extends over 14 amino acids. The V end lost 5 bases, the J end lost 6 bases, and 15 bases lay between the germline ends. Germline V gene lookup returns CDR1 LNHDA and CDR2 SQIVND (reference sequence). CDR3: CASSWEGASDTQYF. CDR3 in DNA: TGTGCCAGTAGTTGGGAAGGGGCTTCGGATACGCAGTATTTT.

V and J are TRBV28 and TRBJ1-2; 10 bases are shared with TRBD1. This CDR3 spans 14 amino acids. Germline CDR1 reads MDHEN; CDR2 reads SYDVKM. The trim removed 1 base at V and 6 bases at J, leaving 2 bases unmatched. The CDR3 region has the DNA TGTGCCAGCAGTTTATTGACAGGGGGCCATGGCTACACCTTC. Translated: CASSLLTGGHGYTF.

Concerning this clone: One end of the junction fails to match germline, which may point to a read error. The V and J genes are TRBV7-2 and TRBJ2-7, with TRBD2 matching 11 bases. From germline, CDR1 is SGHTA and CDR2 FQGNSA. The CDR3 loop spans 15 amino acids. The CDR3 spells CASSLAGTSGYEQYF. Written as DNA, the CDR3 is TGTGCCAGCAGCCTAGCCGGGACTAGCGGCTACGAGCAGTACTTC. The variable domain in full, with the rest retrieved from reference TRBV7-2 and TRBJ2-7, is GAGVSQSPSNKVTEKGKDVELRCDPISGHTALYWYRQSLGQGLEFLIYFQGNSAPDKSGLPSDRFSAERTGGSVSTLTIQRTQQEDSAVYLCASSLAGTSGYEQYFGPGTRLTVT.

This chain joins TRBV2 and TRBJ2-1; 9 bases are shared with TRBD2. Germline V lookup: CDR1 SNHLY, CDR2 FYNNEI. CDR3 length: 15 amino acids. V shed 4 bases and J 7 bases; nucleotides not matched to a gene: 8. CDR3: CASSGLAGRGNEQFF. CDR3 sequence (DNA): TGTGCCAGCAGTGGCCTAGCGGGGCGGGGGAATGAGCAGTTCTTC.

The chain joins TRBV7-9 to TRBJ1-5, with D unclear. Trimming removed 1 base at V and 0 bases at J, with 4 bases between. The CDR3 runs to 14 residues. Germline assignment: CDR1 SEHNR and CDR2 FQNEAQ (reference sequence). In DNA form, the CDR3 reads TGTGCCAGCAGCTTAGACAGTAGCAATCAGCCCCAGCATTTT. Translation: CASSLDSSNQPQHF.

This clone was seen more than once but under ten times. The gene calls are TRBV7-6 and TRBJ1-4, with D hard to call. With 1 base removed from V and 0 bases from J, the gap between germline ends came to 12 bases. The CDR3 extends over 17 amino acids. The germline gives CDR1 SGHVS, CDR2 FNYEAQ. The CDR3 nucleotides read TGTGCCAGCAGCTTAGACTCTATCGGGGCAACTAATGAAAAACTGTTTTTT. Its translation is CASSLDSIGATNEKLFF.

This chain links TRBV9 with TRBJ2-7, with D tentatively TRBD1 (6 bases). Germline assignment: CDR1 SGDLS and CDR2 YYNGEE. Trimming left V 4 bases short and J 0 bases short, with 8 bases between. The CDR3 sequence is 13 residues long. The CDR3 sequence is CASSRTASYEQYF. The CDR3 region has the DNA TGTGCCAGCAGCCGGACAGCCTCCTACGAGCAGTACTTC. Filled out from reference TRBV9 and TRBJ2-7, the complete variable domain reads DSGVTQTPKHLITATGQRVTLRCSPRSGDLSVYWYQQSLDQGLQFLIQYYNGEERAKGNILERFSAQQFPDLHSELNLSSLELGDSALYFCASSRTASYEQYFGPGTRLTVT.